This TCR beta chain was sequenced during a study of blood T cell repertoires in COVID-19. The table came from immunoSEQ multiplex PCR; TCRdb's copy has only in-frame clones and leaves some out. The data contain 150,000 to 200,000 clones, 60% to 85% of them singletons. The sample consisted of peripheral blood. The source of this sequence is a man in his fifties or sixties with acute or convalescent COVID-19.

The CDR3 protein is CASSYNRRNTGELFF. The DNA of the CDR3 is TGTGCCAGCAGTTACAACAGGAGGAACACCGGGGAGCTGTTTTTT. V and J are TRBV6-5 and TRBJ2-2; possibly TRBD1 for D (5 bases). Germline V gene sequence: CDR1 MNHEY, CDR2 SVGAGI. Between the trimmed V and J ends, which lost 2 bases and 1 base, there was a span of 8 bases. This CDR3 has 15 amino acids.